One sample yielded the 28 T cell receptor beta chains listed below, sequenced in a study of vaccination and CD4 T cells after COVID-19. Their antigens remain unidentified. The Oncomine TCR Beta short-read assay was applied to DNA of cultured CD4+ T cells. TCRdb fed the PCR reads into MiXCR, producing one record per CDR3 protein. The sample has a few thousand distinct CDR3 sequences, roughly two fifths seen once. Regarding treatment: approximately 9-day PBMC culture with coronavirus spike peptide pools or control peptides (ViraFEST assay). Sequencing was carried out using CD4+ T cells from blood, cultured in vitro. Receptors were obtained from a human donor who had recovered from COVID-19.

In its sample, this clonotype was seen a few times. CDR3 coding DNA: TGTGCCAGCAGCCAAGAACCCACAGGGTCCTTTCGCGAGCAGTACTTC. It is translated as CASSQEPTGSFREQYF. The chain joins TRBV4-2 to TRBJ2-7, with a weak D call TRBD1 (6 bases). In germline, CDR1 is LGHNA, CDR2 YNFKEQ. V shed 0 bases and J shed 6 bases, with 18 bases lying between them. This CDR3 contains 16 residues.

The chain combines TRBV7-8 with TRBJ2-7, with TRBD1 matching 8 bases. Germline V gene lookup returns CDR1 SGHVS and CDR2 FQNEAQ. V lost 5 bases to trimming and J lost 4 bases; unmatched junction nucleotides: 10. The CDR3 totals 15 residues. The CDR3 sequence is CASSPWTGKGYEQYF. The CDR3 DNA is TGTGCCAGCAGCCCTTGGACAGGGAAGGGGTACGAGCAGTACTTC.

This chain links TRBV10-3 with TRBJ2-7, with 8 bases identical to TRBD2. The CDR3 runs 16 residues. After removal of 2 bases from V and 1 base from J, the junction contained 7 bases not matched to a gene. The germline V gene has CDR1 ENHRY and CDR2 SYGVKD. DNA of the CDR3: TGTGCCATCAGTGAGCTGGCCAGCGGGAGTTCCTACGAGCAGTACTTC. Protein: CAISELASGSSYEQYF.

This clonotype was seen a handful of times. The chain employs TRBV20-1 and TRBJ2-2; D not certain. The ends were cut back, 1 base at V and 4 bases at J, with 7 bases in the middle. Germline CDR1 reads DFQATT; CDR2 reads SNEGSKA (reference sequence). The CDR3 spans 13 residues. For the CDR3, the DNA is TGCAGTGCTAGAGCCCGGCGCACCGGGGAGCTGTTTTTT. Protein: CSARARRTGELFF.

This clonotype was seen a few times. CDR3 nucleotides: TGCAGTGGCTCTAGGTCCACCACCAGCTACGAGCAGTACTTC. Translation: CSGSRSTTSYEQYF. The chain uses TRBV20-1 and TRBJ2-7; D uncertain. The germline V and J ends were trimmed by 7 bases and 3 bases, with 19 bases remaining between them. This CDR3 has 14 amino acids. Germline lookup yields CDR1 DFQATT and CDR2 SNEGSKA (reference sequence).

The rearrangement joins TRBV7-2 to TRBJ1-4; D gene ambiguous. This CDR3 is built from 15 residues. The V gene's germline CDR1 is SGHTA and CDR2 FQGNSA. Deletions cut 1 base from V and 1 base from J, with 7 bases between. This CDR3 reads CASSLGTLTNEKLFF. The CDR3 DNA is TGTGCCAGCAGCTTAGGGACCTTAACTAATGAAAAACTGTTTTTT.

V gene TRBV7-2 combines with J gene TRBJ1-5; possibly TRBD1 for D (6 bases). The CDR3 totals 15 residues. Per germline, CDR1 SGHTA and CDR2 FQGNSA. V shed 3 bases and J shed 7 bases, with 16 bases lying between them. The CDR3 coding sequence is TGTGCCAGCAGCTTCGTTACCAGGGGTGGCCAGCCCCAGCATTTT. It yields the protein CASSFVTRGGQPQHF.

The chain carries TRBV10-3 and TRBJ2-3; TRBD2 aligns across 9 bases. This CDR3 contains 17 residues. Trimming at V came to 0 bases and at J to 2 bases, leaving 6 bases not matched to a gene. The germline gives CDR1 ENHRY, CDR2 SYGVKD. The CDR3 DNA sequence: TGTGCCATCAGTGAGTCGGCGGGGGGGCGTAACACAGATACGCAGTATTTT. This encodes CAISESAGGRNTDTQYF.

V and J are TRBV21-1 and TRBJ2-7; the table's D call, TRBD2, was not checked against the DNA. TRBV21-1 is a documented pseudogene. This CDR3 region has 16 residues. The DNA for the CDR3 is TGTGCCAGCAGCAAGCAGGGACTAGCGGGCCACTACGAGCAGTACTTC. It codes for CASSKQGLAGHYEQYF.

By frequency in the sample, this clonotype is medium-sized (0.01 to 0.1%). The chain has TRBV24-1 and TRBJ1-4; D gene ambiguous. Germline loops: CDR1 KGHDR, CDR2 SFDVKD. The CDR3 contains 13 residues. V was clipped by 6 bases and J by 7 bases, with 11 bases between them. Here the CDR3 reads CATSLPGSEKLFF. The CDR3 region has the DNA TGTGCCACCAGTTTACCCGGGAGTGAAAAACTGTTTTTT.

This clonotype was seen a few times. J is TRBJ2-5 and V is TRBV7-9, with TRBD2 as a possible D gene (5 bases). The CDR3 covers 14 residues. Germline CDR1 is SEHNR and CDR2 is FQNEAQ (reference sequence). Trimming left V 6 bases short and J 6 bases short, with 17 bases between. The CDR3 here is CASRLAGSEQTQYF. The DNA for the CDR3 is TGTGCCAGCAGGCTAGCAGGATCAGAGCAGACCCAGTACTTC.

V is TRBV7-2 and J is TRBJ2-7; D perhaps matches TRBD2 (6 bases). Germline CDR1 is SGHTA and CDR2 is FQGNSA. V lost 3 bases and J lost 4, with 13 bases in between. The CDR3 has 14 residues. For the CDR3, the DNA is TGTGCCAGCAGCTTTGCCGGGAGCATTTACGAGCAGTACTTC. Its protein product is CASSFAGSIYEQYF.

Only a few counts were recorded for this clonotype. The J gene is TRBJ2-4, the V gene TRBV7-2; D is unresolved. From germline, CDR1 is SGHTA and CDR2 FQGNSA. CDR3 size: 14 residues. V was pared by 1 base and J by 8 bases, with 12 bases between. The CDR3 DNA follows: TGTGCCAGCAGCTTAGTTGGGGTTTTGGACATTCAGTACTTC. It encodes CASSLVGVLDIQYF.

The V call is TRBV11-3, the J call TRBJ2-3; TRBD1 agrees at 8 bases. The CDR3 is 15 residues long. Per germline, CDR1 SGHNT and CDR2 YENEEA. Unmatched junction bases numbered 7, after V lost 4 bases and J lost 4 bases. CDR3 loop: CASSSRAGGADTQYF. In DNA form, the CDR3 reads TGTGCCAGCAGCTCAAGGGCAGGGGGCGCAGATACGCAGTATTTT.

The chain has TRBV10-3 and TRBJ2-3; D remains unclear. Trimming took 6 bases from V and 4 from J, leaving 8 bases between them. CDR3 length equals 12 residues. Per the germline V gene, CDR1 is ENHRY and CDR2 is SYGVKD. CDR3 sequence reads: CAISFEADTQYF. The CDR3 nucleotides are TGTGCCATCAGCTTTGAGGCAGATACGCAGTATTTT.

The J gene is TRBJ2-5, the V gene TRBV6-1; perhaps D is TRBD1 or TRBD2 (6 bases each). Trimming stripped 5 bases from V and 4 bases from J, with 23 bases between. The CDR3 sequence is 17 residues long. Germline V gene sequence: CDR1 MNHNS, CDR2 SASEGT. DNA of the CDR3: TGTGCCAGCAGTAACCTGAAAACCGGGGGCCGGGGAGAGACCCAGTACTTC. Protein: CASSNLKTGGRGETQYF.

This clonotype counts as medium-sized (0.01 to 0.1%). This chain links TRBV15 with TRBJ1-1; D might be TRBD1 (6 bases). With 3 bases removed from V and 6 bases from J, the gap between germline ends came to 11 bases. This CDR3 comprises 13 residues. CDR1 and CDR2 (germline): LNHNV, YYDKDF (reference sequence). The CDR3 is CATSRKPGAEAFF. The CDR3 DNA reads TGTGCCACCAGCAGGAAACCAGGGGCTGAAGCTTTCTTT.

This chain's CDR3 is CASSGVGDIEQYF. DNA for the CDR3: TGTGCCAGCAGTGGGGTCGGGGATATCGAGCAGTACTTC. The chain is built from TRBV2 and TRBJ2-7, with a tentative D call TRBD2 (5 bases). The length of the CDR3 is 13 residues. Germline V gene sequence: CDR1 SNHLY, CDR2 FYNNEI. V was clipped by 4 bases and J by 6 bases, with 13 bases between them.

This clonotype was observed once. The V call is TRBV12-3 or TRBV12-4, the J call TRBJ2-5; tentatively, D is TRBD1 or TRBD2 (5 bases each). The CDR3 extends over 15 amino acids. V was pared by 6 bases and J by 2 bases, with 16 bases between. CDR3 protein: CASSLGAGRQETQYF. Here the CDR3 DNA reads TGTGCCAGCAGCCTCGGGGCGGGCAGACAAGAGACCCAGTACTTC.

CDR3 nucleotide sequence: TGTGCCAGCAGTTCGACAGTTAATCAGCCCCAGCATTTT. Translated: CASSSTVNQPQHF. The chain recombines TRBV6-5 with TRBJ1-5, with D possibly TRBD1 on 5 matching bases. V gave up 4 bases and J gave up 4 bases, with 8 bases separating them. This CDR3 contains 13 residues. Germline lookup yields CDR1 MNHEY and CDR2 SVGAGI.

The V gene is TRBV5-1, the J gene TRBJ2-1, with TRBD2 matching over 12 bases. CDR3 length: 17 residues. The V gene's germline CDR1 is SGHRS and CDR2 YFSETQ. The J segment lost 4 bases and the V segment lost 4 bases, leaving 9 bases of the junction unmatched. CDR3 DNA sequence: TGCGCCAGCAGCAGGCTAGCGGGGGGGCCGGAGTACAATGAGCAGTTCTTC. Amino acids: CASSRLAGGPEYNEQFF. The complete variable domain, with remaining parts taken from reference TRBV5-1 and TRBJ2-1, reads KAGVTQTPRYLIKTRGQQVTLSCSPISGHRSVSWYQQTPGQGLQFLFEYFSETQRNKGNFPGRFSGRQFSNSRSEMNVSTLELGDSALYLCASSRLAGGPEYNEQFFGPGTRLTVL.

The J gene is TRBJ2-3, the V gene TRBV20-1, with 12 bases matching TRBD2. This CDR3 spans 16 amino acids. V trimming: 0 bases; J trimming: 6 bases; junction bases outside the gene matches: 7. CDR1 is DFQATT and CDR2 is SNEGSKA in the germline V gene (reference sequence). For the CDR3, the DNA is TGCAGTGCTAGAGACGTGACTAGCGGGAGTTTTGATACGCAGTATTTT. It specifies CSARDVTSGSFDTQYF.

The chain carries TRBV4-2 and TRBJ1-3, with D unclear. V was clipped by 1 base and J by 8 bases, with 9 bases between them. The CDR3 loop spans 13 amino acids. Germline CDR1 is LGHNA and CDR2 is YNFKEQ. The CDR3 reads CASSQVFRDTIYF. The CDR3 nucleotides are TGTGCCAGCAGCCAAGTCTTTCGGGACACCATATATTTT.

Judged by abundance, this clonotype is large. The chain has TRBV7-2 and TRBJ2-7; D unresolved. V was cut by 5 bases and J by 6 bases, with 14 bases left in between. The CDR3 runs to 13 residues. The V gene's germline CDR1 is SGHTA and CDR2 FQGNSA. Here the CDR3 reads CASSLLGIFEQYF. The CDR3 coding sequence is TGTGCCAGCAGCCTCCTAGGTATTTTCGAGCAGTACTTC.

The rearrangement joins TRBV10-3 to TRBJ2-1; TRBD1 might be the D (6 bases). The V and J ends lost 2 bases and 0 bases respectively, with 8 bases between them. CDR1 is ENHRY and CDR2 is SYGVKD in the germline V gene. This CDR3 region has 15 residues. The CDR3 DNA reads TGTGCCATCAGTGAGCAGGGGCGCTCCTACAATGAGCAGTTCTTC. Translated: CAISEQGRSYNEQFF.

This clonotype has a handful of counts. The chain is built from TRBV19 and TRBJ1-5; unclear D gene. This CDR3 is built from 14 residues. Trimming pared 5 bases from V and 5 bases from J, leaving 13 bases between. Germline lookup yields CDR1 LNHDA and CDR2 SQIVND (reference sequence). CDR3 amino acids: CASSASRAHQPQHF. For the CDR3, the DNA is TGTGCCAGTAGTGCATCTAGGGCCCATCAGCCCCAGCATTTT.

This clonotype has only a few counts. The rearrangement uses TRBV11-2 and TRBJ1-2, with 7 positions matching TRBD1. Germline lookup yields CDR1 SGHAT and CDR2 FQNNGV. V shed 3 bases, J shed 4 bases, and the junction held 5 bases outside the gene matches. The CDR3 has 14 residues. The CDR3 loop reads CASSFAGGSYGYTF. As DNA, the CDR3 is TGTGCCAGCAGCTTTGCAGGGGGTAGCTATGGCTACACCTTC.

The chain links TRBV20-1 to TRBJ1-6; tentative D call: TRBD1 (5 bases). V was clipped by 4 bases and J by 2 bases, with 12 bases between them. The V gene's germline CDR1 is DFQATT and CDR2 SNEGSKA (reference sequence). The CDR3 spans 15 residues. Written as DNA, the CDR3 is TGCAGTGCTACTAGGGACGGGGCCTATAATTCACCCCTCCACTTT. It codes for CSATRDGAYNSPLHF.